Reported below is one T cell receptor beta chain. Its antigen remains unidentified. Germline values: CDR1 SGHVS, CDR2 FQNEAQ. The length of the CDR3 is 17 residues. The V gene end was trimmed by 3 bases and the J gene end by 6 bases; junction bases not matched to a gene: 15. PCR used 60 Vbeta primers and 13 Jbeta primers. Sequencing used immunoSEQ multiplex PCR; TCRdb keeps in-frame clones, though not all of them. The sample includes around 140,000 clones, about 80% of them seen just once. The data were obtained in a study of cytomegalovirus exposure and HLA in healthy donors. Overall study results and limits: In a later analysis, 15,000 to 20,000 TCR beta sequences were associated with HLA alleles at 0.05 false discovery rate. Researchers reported in a later analysis that a missense DCLRE1C variant was tied to TCR beta V- and J-gene trimming. Earlier findings revealed that most TCR beta V segments proved productive either about 90% or about 30% of the time.

Sequenced input: PBMCs. This sequence joins TRBV7-8 and TRBJ1-2; TRBD1 matches at 8 bases. This receptor was taken from a woman aged 40 to 55 in good health and CMV-seronegative. The CDR3 DNA sequence: TGTGCCAGCAGCTTGAACCGGGACAGGAAAAGATCGGATGGCTACACCTTC. Translation gives CASSLNRDRKRSDGYTF.